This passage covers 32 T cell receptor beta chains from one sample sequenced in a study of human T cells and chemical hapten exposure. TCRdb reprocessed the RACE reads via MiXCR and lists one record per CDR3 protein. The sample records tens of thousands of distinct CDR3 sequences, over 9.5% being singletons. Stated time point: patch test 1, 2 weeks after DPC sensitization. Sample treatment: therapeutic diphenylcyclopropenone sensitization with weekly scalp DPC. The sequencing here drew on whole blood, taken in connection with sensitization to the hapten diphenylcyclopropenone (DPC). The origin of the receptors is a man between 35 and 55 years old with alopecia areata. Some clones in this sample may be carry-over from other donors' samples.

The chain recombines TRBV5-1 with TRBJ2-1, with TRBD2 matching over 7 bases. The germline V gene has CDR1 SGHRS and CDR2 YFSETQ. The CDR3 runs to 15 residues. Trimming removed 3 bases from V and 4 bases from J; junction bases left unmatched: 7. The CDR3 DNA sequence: TGCGCCAGCAGCTCGGGCGGGGGTTCATACAATGAGCAGTTCTTC. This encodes CASSSGGGSYNEQFF.

CDR3 residues: CATSRSGQHEQFF. In DNA, the CDR3 is TGTGCCACCAGCAGATCGGGACAGCATGAGCAGTTCTTC. This chain links TRBV15 with TRBJ2-1; TRBD1 matches 7 bases. The CDR3 totals 13 residues. J was trimmed by 8 bases and V by 2 bases; bases with no gene match: 3. CDR1 and CDR2 from the germline V gene are LNHNV and YYDKDF (reference sequence).

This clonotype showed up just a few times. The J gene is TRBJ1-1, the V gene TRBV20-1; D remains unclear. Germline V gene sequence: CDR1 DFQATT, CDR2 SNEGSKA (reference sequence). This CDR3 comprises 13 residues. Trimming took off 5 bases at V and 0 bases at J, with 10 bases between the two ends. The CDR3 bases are TGCAGTGCTCACCCCAGGATGAACACTGAAGCTTTCTTT. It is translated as CSAHPRMNTEAFF.

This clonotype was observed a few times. Written as DNA, the CDR3 is TGTGCCAGCAGGAGCCAGCAGCTCATGAACACTGAAGCTTTCTTT. Its translation is CASRSQQLMNTEAFF. The rearrangement uses TRBV6-1 and TRBJ1-1; no clear D gene. Trimming cost V 6 bases and J 0 bases, with 14 bases left between them. Germline values: CDR1 MNHNS, CDR2 SASEGT. The CDR3 has 15 residues.

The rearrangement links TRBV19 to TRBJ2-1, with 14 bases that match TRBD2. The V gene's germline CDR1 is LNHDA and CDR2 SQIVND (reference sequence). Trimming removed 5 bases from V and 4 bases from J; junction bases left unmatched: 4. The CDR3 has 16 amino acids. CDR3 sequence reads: CASSPGLAGEYNEQFF. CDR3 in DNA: TGTGCCAGTAGTCCGGGACTAGCGGGAGAGTACAATGAGCAGTTCTTC.

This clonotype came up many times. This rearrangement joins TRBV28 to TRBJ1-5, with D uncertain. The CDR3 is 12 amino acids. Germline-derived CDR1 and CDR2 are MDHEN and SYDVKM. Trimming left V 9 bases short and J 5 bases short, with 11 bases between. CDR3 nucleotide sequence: TGTGCCAGTCGGTGGTCGGATCAGCCCCAGCATTTT. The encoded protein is CASRWSDQPQHF.

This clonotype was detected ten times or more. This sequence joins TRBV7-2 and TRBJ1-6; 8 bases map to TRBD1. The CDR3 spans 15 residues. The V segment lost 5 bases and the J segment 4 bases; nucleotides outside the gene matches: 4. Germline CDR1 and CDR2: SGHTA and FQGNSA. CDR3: CASSPYRGYNSPLHF. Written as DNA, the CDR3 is TGTGCCAGCAGCCCTTACAGGGGGTATAATTCACCCCTCCACTTT.

The CDR3 bases are TGTGCCAGCAGCCAAGCCCCGGGACTAGCGGGAGGATCCTCCTACGAGCAGTACTTC. It is translated as CASSQAPGLAGGSSYEQYF. The V call is TRBV3-1, the J call TRBJ2-7; 15 nucleotides line up with TRBD2. Germline V gene data show CDR1 as LGHDT and CDR2 as YNNKEL (reference sequence). Trimming cost V 1 base and J 0 bases; bases outside gene matches: 7. The CDR3 sequence is 19 residues long.

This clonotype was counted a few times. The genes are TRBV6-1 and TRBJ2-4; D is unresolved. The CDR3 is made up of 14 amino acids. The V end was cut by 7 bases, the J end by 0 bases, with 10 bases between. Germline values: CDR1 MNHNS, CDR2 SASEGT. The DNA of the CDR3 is TGTGCCAGCACCAGAGACATAGCCAAAAACATTCAGTACTTC. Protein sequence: CASTRDIAKNIQYF.

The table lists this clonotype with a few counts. The CDR3 nucleotides read TGTGCCAGCAGCTTCACTAGCGGGAGTAACGAGCAGTACTTC. This gives the protein CASSFTSGSNEQYF. The V call is TRBV6-2 or TRBV6-3, the J call TRBJ2-7; 11 bases match TRBD2. J was trimmed by 5 bases and V by 6 bases; bases with no gene match: 6. Germline CDR1 MNHEY, CDR2 SVGEGT. CDR3 length: 14 amino acids.

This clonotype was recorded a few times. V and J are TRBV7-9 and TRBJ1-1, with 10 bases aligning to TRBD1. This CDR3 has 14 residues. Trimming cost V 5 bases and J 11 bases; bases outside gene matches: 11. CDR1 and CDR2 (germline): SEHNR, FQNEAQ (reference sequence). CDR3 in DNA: TGTGCCAGCAGCCCCGGGACAGGGGATGTTTGGGCTTTCTTT. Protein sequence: CASSPGTGDVWAFF.

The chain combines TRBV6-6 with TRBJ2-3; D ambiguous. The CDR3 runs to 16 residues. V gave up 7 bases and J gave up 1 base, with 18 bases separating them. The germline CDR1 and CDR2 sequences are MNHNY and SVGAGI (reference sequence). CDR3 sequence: CASTFSPLWGTDTQYF. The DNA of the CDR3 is TGTGCCAGCACCTTCTCACCGTTATGGGGCACAGATACGCAGTATTTT.

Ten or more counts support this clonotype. In DNA, the CDR3 is TGTGCCATCAGTAGCACAGTGGTTAACTATGGCTACACCTTC. Protein: CAISSTVVNYGYTF. The rearrangement uses TRBV10-3 and TRBJ1-2, with unresolved D. The germline gives CDR1 ENHRY, CDR2 SYGVKD. The CDR3 runs 14 residues. V lost 5 bases and J 1 base, leaving 11 bases between the germline ends.

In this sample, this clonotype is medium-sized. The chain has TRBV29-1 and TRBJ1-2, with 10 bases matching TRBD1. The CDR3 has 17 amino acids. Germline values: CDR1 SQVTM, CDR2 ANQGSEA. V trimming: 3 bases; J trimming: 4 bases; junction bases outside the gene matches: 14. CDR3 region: CSVDSGQGGVRGYGYTF. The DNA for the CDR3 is TGCAGCGTTGATTCAGGACAGGGGGGGGTTCGGGGCTATGGCTACACCTTC.

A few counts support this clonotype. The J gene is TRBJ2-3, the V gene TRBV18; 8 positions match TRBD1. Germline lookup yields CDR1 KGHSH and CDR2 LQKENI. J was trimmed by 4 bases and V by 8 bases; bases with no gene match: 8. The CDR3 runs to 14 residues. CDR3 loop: CASAGQEKADTQYF. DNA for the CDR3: TGTGCCAGCGCGGGACAGGAAAAGGCAGATACGCAGTATTTT.

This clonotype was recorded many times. CDR3 sequence reads: CASSATGTMSSYEQYF. The CDR3 nucleotides read TGTGCCAGCAGCGCCACCGGGACAATGAGCTCCTACGAGCAGTACTTC. The rearrangement uses TRBV28 and TRBJ2-7, with D possibly TRBD1 on 6 matching bases. Trimming shortened V by 6 bases and J by 0 bases, and 18 bases separated the two germline ends. The germline V gene encodes CDR1 MDHEN and CDR2 SYDVKM. There are 16 residues in the CDR3.

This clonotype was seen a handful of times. The CDR3 nucleotides read TGTGCCAGTAGTATACAAGGCTCGAACACTGAAGCTTTCTTT. This codes for CASSIQGSNTEAFF. The chain recombines TRBV19 with TRBJ1-1; the D is unclear. Germline V lookup: CDR1 LNHDA, CDR2 SQIVND (reference sequence). This CDR3 spans 14 amino acids. V shed 2 bases and J shed 1 base, with 8 bases lying between them.

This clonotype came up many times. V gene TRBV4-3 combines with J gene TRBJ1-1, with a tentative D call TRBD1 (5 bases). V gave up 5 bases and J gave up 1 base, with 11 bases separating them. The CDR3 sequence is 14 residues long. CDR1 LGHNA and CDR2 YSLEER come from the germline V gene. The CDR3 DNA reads TGCGCCAGCAGCAGAACTACAGGGAACACTGAAGCTTTCTTT. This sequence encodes CASSRTTGNTEAFF.

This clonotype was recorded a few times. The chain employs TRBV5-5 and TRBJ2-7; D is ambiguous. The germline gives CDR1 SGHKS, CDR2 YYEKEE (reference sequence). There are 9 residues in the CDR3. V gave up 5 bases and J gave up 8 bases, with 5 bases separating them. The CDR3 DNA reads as TGTGCCAGCAGACCGAAGCAGTACGTC. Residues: CASRPKQYV.

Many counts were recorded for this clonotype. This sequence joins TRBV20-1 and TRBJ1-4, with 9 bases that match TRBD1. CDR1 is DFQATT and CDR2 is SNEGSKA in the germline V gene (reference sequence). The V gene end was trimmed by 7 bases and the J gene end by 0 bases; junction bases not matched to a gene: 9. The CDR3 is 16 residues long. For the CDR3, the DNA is TGCAGTGTTCCCGGGACAGGGACTGCAACTAATGAAAAACTGTTTTTT. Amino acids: CSVPGTGTATNEKLFF.

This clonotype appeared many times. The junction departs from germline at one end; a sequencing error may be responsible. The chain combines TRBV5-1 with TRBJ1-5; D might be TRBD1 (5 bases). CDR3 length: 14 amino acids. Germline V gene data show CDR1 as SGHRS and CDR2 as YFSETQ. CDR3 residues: CASSLRGGNQPQHF. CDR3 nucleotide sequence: TGTGCCAGCAGCTTACGGGGGGGAAATCAGCCCCAGCATTTT.

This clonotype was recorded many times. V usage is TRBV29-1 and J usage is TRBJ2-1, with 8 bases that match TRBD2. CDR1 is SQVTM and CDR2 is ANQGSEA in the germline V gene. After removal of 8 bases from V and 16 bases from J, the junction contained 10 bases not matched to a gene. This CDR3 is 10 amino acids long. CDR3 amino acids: CSTLSGSYFF. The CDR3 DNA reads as TGCAGCACCCTAAGCGGGAGCTACTTCTTC.

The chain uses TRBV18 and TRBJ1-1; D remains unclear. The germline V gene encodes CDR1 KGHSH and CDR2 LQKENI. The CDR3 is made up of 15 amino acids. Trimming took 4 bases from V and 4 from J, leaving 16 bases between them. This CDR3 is CASSRRPEGGTEAFF. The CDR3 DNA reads TGTGCCAGCTCACGACGACCGGAGGGTGGCACTGAAGCTTTCTTT.

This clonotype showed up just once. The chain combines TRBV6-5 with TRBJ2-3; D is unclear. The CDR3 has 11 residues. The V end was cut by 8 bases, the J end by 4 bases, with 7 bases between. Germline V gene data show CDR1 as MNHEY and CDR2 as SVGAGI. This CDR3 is CASSGADTQYF. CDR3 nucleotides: TGTGCCAGCTCAGGCGCAGATACGCAGTATTTT.

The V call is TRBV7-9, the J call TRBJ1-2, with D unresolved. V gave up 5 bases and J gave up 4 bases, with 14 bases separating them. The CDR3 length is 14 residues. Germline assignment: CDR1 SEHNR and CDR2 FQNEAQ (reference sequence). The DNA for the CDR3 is TGTGCCAGCAGCCCCTCAGAGACGCCCTATGGCTACACCTTC. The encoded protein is CASSPSETPYGYTF.

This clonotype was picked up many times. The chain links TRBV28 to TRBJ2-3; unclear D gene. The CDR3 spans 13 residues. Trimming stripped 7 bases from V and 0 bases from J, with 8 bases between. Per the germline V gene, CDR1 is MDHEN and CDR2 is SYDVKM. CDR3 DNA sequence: TGTGCCAGCATGAGAGCTAGCACAGATACGCAGTATTTT. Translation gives CASMRASTDTQYF. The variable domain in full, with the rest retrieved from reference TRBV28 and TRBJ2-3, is DVKVTQSSRYLVKRTGEKVFLECVQDMDHENMFWYRQDPGLGLRLIYFSYDVKMKEKGDIPEGYSVSREKKERFSLILESASTNQTSMYLCASMRASTDTQYFGPGTRLTVL.

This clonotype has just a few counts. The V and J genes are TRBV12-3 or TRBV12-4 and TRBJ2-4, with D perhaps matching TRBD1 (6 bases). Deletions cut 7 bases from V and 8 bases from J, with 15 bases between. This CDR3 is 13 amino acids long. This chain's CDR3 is CASTDRGADIQYF. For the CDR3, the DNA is TGTGCCAGCACGGACAGAGGGGCGGACATTCAGTACTTC.

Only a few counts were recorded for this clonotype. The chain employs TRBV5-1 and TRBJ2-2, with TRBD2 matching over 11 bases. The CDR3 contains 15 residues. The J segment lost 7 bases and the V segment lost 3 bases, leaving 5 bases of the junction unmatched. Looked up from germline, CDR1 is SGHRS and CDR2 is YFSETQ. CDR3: CASSSRLAGHGELFF. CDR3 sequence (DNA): TGCGCCAGCAGCTCAAGACTAGCGGGACACGGGGAGCTGTTTTTT.

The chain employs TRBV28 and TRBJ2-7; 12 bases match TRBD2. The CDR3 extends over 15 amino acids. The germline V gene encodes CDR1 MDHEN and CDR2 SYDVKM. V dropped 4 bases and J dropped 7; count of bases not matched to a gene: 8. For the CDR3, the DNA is TGTGCCAGCAGTTCCCGACTAGCGGGAGCCAAAGAGCAGTACGTC. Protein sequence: CASSSRLAGAKEQYV.

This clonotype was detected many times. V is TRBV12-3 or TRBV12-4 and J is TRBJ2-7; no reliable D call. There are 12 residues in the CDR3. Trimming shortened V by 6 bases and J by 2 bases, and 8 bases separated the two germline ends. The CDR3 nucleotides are TGTGCCAGCAGGGGGTCAGCCTACGAGCAGTACTTC. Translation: CASRGSAYEQYF.

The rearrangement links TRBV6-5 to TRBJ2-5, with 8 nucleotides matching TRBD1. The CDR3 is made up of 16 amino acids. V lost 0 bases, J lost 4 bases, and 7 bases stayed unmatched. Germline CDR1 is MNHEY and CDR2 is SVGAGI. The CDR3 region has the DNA TGTGCCAGCAGTTACTCGTGGCAGGGGACAGGAGAGACCCAGTACTTC. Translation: CASSYSWQGTGETQYF.

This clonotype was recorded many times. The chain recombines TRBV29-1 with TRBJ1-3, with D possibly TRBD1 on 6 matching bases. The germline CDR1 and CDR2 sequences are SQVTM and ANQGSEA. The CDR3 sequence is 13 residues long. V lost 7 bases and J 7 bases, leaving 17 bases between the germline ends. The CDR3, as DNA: TGCAGCGGAATCTACAGGGTAGAGAACACCATATATTTT. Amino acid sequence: CSGIYRVENTIYF.